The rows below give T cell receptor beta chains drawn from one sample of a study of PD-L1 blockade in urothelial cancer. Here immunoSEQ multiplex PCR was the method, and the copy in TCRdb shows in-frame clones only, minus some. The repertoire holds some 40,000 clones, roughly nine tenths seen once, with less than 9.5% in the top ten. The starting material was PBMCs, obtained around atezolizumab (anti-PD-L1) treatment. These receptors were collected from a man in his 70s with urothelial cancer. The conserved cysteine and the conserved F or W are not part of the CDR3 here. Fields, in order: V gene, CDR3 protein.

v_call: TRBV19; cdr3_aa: ASSRRTGKGEQPQH
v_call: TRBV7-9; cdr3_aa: ASSLDSIYGYT
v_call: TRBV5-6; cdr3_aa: ASSLAAGIQETQY
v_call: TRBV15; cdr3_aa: ATSAGIPGLAGERRTDTQY
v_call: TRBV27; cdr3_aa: ASSSPGQRAAYEQY
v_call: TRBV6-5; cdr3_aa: ASSQGKGEQF
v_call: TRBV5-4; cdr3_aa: ASSTGQVGVNNEQF
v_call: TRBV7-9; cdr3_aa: ASSLRFRGREGQPQH
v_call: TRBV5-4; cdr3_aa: ASRPFWRAENEQF
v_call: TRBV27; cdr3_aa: ASRPSGSTGQY
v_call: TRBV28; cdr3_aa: ASRSEPSGVDEQF
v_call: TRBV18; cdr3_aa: ASSPLGTSGFNEQF
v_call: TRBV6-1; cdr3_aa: AIGGGNTDTQY
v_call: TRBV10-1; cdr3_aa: ASRREYYEQY
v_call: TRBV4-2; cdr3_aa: ASSQDSRVGGPNEKLF
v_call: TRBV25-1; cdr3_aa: ASSQDKGTEAF
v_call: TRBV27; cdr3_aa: ASSLFLAGGSTDTQY
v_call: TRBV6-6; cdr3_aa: ASSYSSNTGELF
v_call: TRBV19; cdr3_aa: ASSYRAGNTEAF